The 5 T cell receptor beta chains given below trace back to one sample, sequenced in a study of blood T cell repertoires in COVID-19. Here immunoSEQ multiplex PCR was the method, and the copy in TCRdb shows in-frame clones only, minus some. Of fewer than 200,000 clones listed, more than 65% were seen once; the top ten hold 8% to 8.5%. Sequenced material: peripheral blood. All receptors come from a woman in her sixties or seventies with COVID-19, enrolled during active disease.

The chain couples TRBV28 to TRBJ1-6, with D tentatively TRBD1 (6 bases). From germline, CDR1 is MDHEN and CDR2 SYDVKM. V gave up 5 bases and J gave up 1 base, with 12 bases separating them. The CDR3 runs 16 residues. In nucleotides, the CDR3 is TGTGCCAGCAGTACCCAACAGGGATCCTATAATTCACCCCTCCACTTT. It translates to CASSTQQGSYNSPLHF.

Here the CDR3 reads CASSLAGTSVAGELFF. The CDR3, as DNA: TGTGCCAGCAGCTTGGCCGGGACTAGTGTCGCCGGGGAGCTGTTTTTT. The chain couples TRBV7-9 to TRBJ2-2, with 8 bases lining up with TRBD2. The CDR3 consists of 16 residues. CDR1 is SEHNR and CDR2 is FQNEAQ in the germline V gene (reference sequence). The trim removed 3 bases at V and 6 bases at J, leaving 9 bases unmatched.

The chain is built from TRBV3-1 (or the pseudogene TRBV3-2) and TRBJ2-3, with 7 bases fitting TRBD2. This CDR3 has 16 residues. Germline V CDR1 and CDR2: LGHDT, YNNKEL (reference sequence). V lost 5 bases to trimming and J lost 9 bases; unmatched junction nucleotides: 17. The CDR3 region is CASSLRRGEGWWTQYF. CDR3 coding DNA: TGTGCCAGCAGCTTACGACGGGGGGAGGGGTGGTGGACGCAGTATTTT.

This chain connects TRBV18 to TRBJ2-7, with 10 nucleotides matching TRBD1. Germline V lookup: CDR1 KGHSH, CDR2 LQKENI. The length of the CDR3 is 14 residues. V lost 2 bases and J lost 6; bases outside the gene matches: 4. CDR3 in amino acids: CASSPWGTGVEQYF. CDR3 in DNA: TGTGCCAGCTCACCATGGGGGACAGGGGTCGAGCAGTACTTC.

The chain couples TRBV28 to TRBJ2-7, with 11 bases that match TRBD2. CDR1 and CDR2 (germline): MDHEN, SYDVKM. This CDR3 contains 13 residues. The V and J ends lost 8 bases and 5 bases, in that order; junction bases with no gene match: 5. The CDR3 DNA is TGTGCCAGCCAACTAGCGGGAGCTGACGAGCAGTACTTC. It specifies CASQLAGADEQYF.